This T cell receptor (beta chain) stems from a study of T cell changes during pregnancy in multiple sclerosis. Profiled with immunoSEQ multiplex PCR; TCRdb holds only in-frame clones, not every one. The sample records 38,000 or so clones, around 90% being singletons. This clone was detected once. The sample consisted of CD4+ T cells from peripheral blood mononuclear cells, taken in the second trimester of pregnancy. This clonotype originated in a female donor with multiple sclerosis, enrolled in a pregnancy study.

This chain's CDR3 is CASSPGTSVSDTQYF. The CDR3 bases are TGCGCCAGCAGCCCTGGGACTAGCGTGTCAGATACGCAGTATTTT. This sequence joins TRBV4-3 and TRBJ2-3; 10 bases match TRBD2. The CDR3 consists of 15 residues. The germline gives CDR1 LGHNA, CDR2 YSLEER. The J segment lost 4 bases and the V segment lost 4 bases, leaving 5 bases of the junction unmatched.